One and the same sample provided the 14 T cell receptor beta chains below, sequenced in a study of CD8+ T cells in alopecia areata. Extraction and reverse transcription of RNA yielded cDNA as the sequencing template. Only in-frame clones appear in the TCRdb table, and some are missing; sequencing was by immunoSEQ multiplex PCR. The sample has some 200,000 clones, approximately 60% seen once. The sequenced material came from CD8+ T cells sorted from blood. All receptors come from a human donor in good health.

There are a few counts of this clone. The rearrangement uses TRBV29-1 and TRBJ1-2; D perhaps matches TRBD1 (5 bases). The CDR3 totals 16 residues. Trimming removed 4 bases at V and 0 bases at J, with 18 bases between. Germline V gene sequence: CDR1 SQVTM, CDR2 ANQGSEA. The CDR3 spells CSVAGGEEGTNYGYTF. The CDR3 bases are TGCAGCGTTGCGGGGGGAGAGGAGGGGACTAACTATGGCTACACCTTC.

The chain uses TRBV9 and TRBJ1-2; 7 bases match TRBD1. CDR3 length equals 17 residues. Germline CDR1 reads SGDLS; CDR2 reads YYNGEE. V gave up 0 bases and J gave up 4 bases; unmatched junction bases: 12. The CDR3, as DNA: TGTGCCAGCAGCGTAGTGGGAGGGGGCGCCGAGGGCTATGGCTACACCTTC. Its protein is CASSVVGGGAEGYGYTF.

Here the CDR3 reads CASSSQLAGLETQYF. The CDR3 DNA is TGTGCCAGCAGTTCTCAGCTAGCGGGGCTAGAGACCCAGTACTTC. The rearrangement joins TRBV13 to TRBJ2-5, with TRBD2 matching over 9 bases. CDR3 length equals 15 residues. V trimming: 6 bases; J trimming: 4 bases; junction bases outside the gene matches: 9. Germline V gene data show CDR1 as PRHDT and CDR2 as FYEKMQ (reference sequence).

The chain combines TRBV5-6 with TRBJ1-1; no clear D. V was pared by 2 bases and J by 2 bases, with 7 bases between. The CDR3 consists of 13 residues. The germline CDR1 and CDR2 sequences are SGHDT and YYEEEE. CDR3 sequence: CASSLWANTEAFF. The CDR3 DNA is TGTGCCAGCAGCTTATGGGCCAACACTGAAGCTTTCTTT.

The CDR3 region is CSVGEGGEQYF. DNA for the CDR3: TGCAGCGTTGGTGAAGGGGGCGAGCAGTACTTC. The J gene is TRBJ2-7, the V gene TRBV29-1; D is possibly TRBD1 (6 bases). The germline V gene has CDR1 SQVTM and CDR2 ANQGSEA. The CDR3 has 11 residues. With 4 bases removed from V and 6 bases from J, the gap between germline ends came to 10 bases.

V is TRBV5-4 and J is TRBJ2-7; weak D call: TRBD2 (5 bases). Trimming removed 0 bases from V and 3 bases from J, with 10 bases in between. Germline CDR1 is SGHNT and CDR2 is YYREEE (reference sequence). The CDR3 sequence is 14 residues long. CDR3 in amino acids: CASSLGGAIYEQYF. The CDR3 DNA sequence: TGTGCCAGCAGCTTGGGGGGAGCCATCTACGAGCAGTACTTC.

The chain has TRBV5-4 and TRBJ1-2; D gene unclear. Germline loops: CDR1 SGHNT, CDR2 YYREEE (reference sequence). There are 11 residues in the CDR3. The germline V and J ends were trimmed by 7 bases and 14 bases, with 18 bases remaining between them. CDR3 sequence reads: CASSAGAPRTF. CDR3 in DNA: TGTGCCAGCTCCGCGGGAGCTCCTAGGACCTTC.

The chain is built from TRBV7-9 and TRBJ1-2; the match to TRBD1 covers 7 bases. This CDR3 has 13 residues. Germline V gene sequence: CDR1 SEHNR, CDR2 FQNEAQ (reference sequence). Unmatched junction bases numbered 6, after V lost 3 bases and J lost 8 bases. Written as DNA, the CDR3 is TGTGCCAGCAGCTTCCAGGGGGACATCGGCTACACCTTC. Protein product: CASSFQGDIGYTF.

The chain carries TRBV13 and TRBJ2-1; D is unresolved. Trimming stripped 5 bases from V and 7 bases from J, with 9 bases between. The CDR3 sequence is 12 residues long. Per the germline V gene, CDR1 is PRHDT and CDR2 is FYEKMQ (reference sequence). In DNA form, the CDR3 reads TGTGCCAGCAGCCTCGGGTTGAATGAGCAGTTCTTC. Amino acid sequence: CASSLGLNEQFF. Drawing the rest from reference TRBV13 and TRBJ2-1, the complete variable domain is AAGVIQSPRHLIKEKRETATLKCYPIPRHDTVYWYQQGPGQDPQFLISFYEKMQSDKGSIPDRFSAQQFSDYHSELNMSSLELGDSALYFCASSLGLNEQFFGPGTRLTVL.

The sample holds one count of this clone. V gene TRBV29-1 combines with J gene TRBJ1-2, with 7 bases that match TRBD1. Germline CDR1 and CDR2: SQVTM and ANQGSEA. The CDR3 is made up of 13 amino acids. J gave up 8 bases and V 5 bases, and 11 bases lay outside the gene matches. CDR3 protein: CSVLRQGSLGYTF. CDR3 DNA sequence: TGCAGCGTTCTGAGACAGGGTTCCTTAGGCTACACCTTC.

This clone was detected only a few times. The missing conserved phenylalanine or tryptophan at the end of this CDR3 makes a read error likely. The DNA is left out, because the CDR3 cannot be placed on it with certainty; the CDR3 is given as TCRdb lists it. V is TRBV2 and J is TRBJ1-1. Ends included, the CDR3 has 12 residues. CDR1 and CDR2 (germline): SNHLY, FYNNEI. This CDR3 is CASNTLAGRRGL.

The rearrangement links TRBV29-1 to TRBJ1-1; a weak D match, TRBD1 (6 bases). Trimming took off 7 bases at V and 1 base at J, with 10 bases between the two ends. Germline V gene data show CDR1 as SQVTM and CDR2 as ANQGSEA. This CDR3 spans 12 amino acids. The CDR3: CSGKGENTEAFF. The CDR3 nucleotides read TGCAGCGGAAAGGGGGAGAACACTGAAGCTTTCTTT.

The chain uses TRBV10-2 and TRBJ1-5; D is uncertain. Germline V gene lookup returns CDR1 WSHSY and CDR2 SAAADI. Trimming shortened V by 4 bases and J by 4 bases, and 8 bases separated the two germline ends. The CDR3 length is 13 residues. The CDR3 region has the DNA TGCGCCAGCAGTGTAGGACCGAATCAGCCCCAGCATTTT. Protein: CASSVGPNQPQHF.

This rearrangement joins TRBV14 to TRBJ2-7; the D is unclear. V was trimmed by 8 bases and J by 0 bases, leaving 11 bases between them. The CDR3 extends over 13 amino acids. CDR1 and CDR2 from the germline V gene are SGHDN and FVKESK. DNA for the CDR3: TGTGCCAGCCGAGACCGTGGCTCCTACGAGCAGTACTTC. This gives the protein CASRDRGSYEQYF.